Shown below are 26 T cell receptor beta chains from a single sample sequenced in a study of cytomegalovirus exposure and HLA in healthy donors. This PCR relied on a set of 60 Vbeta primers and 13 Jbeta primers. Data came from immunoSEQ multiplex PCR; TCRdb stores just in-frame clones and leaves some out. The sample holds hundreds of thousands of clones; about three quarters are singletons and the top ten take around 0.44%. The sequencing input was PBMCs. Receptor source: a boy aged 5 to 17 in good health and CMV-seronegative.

The CDR3 DNA is TGTGCCAGCAGGGTCACAGGGATCTCTGAAGCTTTCTTT. Translation gives CASRVTGISEAFF. The gene calls are TRBV6-1 and TRBJ1-1; perhaps TRBD1 as D (6 bases). V lost 6 bases and J 6 bases, leaving 14 bases between the germline ends. CDR1 is MNHNS, CDR2 SASEGT, per germline. The CDR3 has 13 amino acids.

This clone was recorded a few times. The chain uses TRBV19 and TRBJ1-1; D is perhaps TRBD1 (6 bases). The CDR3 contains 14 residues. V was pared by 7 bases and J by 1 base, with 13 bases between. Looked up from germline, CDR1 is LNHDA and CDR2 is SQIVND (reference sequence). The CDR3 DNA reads TGTGCCAGTACCAGGGGCGTAAGGAACACTGAAGCTTTCTTT. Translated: CASTRGVRNTEAFF.

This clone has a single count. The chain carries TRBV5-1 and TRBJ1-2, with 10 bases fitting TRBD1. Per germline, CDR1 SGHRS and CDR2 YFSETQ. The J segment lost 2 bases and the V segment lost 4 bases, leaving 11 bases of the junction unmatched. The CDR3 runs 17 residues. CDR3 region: CASSGPIPGQGNYGYTF. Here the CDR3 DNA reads TGCGCCAGCAGCGGGCCCATTCCGGGACAGGGGAACTATGGCTACACCTTC.

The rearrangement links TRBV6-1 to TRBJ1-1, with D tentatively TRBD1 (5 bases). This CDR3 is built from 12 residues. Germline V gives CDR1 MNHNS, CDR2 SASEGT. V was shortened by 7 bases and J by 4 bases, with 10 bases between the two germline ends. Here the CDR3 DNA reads TGTGCCAGCACCTGGGGCATCACTGAAGCTTTCTTT. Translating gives CASTWGITEAFF.

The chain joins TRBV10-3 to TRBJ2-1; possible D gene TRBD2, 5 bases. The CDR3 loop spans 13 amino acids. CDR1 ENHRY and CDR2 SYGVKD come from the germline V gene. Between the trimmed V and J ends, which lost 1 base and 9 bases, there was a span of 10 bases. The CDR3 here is CAISEYGNGEQFF. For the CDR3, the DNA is TGTGCCATCAGTGAGTACGGGAACGGTGAGCAGTTCTTC.

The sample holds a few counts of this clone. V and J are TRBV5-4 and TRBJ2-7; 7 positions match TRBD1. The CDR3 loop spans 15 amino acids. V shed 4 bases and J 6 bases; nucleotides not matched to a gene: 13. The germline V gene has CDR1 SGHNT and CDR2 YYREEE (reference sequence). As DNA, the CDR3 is TGTGCCAGCAGCCCCCCTGACAGGGTGCAAACCGAGCAGTACTTC. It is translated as CASSPPDRVQTEQYF.

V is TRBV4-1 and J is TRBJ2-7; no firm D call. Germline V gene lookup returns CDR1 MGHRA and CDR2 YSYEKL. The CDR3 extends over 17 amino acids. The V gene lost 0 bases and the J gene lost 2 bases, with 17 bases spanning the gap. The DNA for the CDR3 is TGCGCCAGCAGCCAAGATAGATGGAACGGAGCCACCTACGAGCAGTACTTC. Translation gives CASSQDRWNGATYEQYF.

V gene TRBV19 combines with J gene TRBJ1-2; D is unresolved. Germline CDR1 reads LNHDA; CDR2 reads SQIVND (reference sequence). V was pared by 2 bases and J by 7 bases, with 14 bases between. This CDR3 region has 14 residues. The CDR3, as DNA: TGTGCCAGTAGTATACCCTCCATCCCGGGTGGCTACACCTTC. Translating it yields CASSIPSIPGGYTF. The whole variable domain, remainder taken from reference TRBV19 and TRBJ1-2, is DGGITQSPKYLFRKEGQNVTLSCEQNLNHDAMYWYRQDPGQGLRLIYYSQIVNDFQKGDIAEGYSVSREKKESFPLTVTSAQKNPTAFYLCASSIPSIPGGYTFGSGTRLTVV.

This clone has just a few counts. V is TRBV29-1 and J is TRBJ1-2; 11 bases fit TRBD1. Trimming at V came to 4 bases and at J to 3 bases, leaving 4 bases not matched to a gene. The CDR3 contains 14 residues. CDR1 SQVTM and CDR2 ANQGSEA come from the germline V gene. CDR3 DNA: TGCAGCGTTGCGAGGACAGGGGGCTACTATGGCTACACCTTC. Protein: CSVARTGGYYGYTF.

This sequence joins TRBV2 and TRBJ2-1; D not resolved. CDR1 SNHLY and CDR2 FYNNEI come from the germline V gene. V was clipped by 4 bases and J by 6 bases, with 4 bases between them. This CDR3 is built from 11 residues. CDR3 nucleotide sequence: TGTGCCAGCAGTGGGGCCAATGAGCAGTTCTTC. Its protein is CASSGANEQFF.

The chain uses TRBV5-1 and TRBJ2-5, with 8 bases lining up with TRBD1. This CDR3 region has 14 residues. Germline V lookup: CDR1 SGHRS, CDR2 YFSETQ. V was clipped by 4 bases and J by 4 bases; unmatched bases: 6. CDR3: CASSLTGAGETQYF. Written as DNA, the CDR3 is TGCGCCAGCAGCCTGACAGGGGCGGGAGAGACCCAGTACTTC.

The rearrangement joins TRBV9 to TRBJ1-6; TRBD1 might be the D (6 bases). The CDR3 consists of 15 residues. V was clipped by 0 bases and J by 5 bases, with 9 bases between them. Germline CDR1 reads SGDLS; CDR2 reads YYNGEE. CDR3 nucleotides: TGTGCCAGCAGCGTAGGACAGGCAGATAATTCACCCCTCCACTTT. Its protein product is CASSVGQADNSPLHF.

Here the CDR3 reads CASSYPGRGEAFF. CDR3 in DNA: TGTGCCAGCAGTTACCCTGGGCGGGGTGAAGCTTTCTTT. The chain is built from TRBV6-6 and TRBJ1-1; unclear D gene. The CDR3 extends over 13 amino acids. V shed 2 bases and J shed 7 bases, with 11 bases lying between them. In germline, CDR1 is MNHNY, CDR2 SVGAGI (reference sequence).

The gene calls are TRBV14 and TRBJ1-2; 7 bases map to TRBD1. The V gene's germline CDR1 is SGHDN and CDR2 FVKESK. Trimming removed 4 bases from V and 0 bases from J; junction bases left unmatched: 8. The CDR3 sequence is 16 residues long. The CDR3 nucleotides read TGTGCCAGCAGCCTCGGGACAGCCTACTCTAACTATGGCTACACCTTC. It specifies CASSLGTAYSNYGYTF.

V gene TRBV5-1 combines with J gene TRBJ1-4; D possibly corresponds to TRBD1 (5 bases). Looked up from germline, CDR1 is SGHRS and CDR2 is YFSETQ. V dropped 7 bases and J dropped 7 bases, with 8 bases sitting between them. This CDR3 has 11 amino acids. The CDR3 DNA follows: TGCGCCAGCCGGGGGGGTGAAAAACTGTTTTTT. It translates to CASRGGEKLFF.

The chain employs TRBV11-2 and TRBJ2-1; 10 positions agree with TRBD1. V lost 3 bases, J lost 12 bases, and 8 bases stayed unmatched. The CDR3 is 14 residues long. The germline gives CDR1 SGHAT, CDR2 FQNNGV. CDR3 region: CASSFGGRDRGQFF. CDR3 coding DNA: TGTGCCAGCAGCTTTGGGGGACGGGACAGGGGGCAGTTCTTC.

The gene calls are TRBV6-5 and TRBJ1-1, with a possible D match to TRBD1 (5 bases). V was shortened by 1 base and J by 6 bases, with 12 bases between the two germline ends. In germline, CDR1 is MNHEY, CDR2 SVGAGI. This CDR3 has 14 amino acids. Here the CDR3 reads CASSYWGKVAEAFF. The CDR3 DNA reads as TGTGCCAGCAGTTACTGGGGCAAGGTGGCTGAAGCTTTCTTT.

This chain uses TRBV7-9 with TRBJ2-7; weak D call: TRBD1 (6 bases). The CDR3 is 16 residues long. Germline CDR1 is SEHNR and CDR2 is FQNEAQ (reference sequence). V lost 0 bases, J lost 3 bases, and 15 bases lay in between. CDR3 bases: TGTGCCAGCAGCTTAGCCGGTCCGACAGGTAACTACGAGCAGTACTTC. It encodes CASSLAGPTGNYEQYF.

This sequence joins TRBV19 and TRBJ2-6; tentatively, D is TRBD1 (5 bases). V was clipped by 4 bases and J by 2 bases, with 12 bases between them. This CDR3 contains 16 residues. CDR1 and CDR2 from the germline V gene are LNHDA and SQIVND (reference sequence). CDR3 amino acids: CASSTLTGTGANVLTF. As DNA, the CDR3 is TGTGCCAGTAGTACCCTAACAGGTACTGGGGCCAACGTCCTGACTTTC.

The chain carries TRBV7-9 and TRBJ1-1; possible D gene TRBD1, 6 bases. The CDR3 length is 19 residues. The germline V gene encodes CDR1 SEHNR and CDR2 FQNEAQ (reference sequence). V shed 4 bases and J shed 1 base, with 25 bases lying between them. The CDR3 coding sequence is TGTGCCAGCAGCTCCCCCACTCGTGGGACACCGGCGGGGAACACTGAAGCTTTCTTT. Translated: CASSSPTRGTPAGNTEAFF.

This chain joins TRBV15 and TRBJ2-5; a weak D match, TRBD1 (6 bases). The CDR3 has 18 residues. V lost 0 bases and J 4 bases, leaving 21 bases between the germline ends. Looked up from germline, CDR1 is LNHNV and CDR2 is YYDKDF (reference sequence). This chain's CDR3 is CATSREGRQGRVGETQYF. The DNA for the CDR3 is TGTGCCACCAGCAGAGAGGGCCGGCAGGGGCGCGTGGGAGAGACCCAGTACTTC.

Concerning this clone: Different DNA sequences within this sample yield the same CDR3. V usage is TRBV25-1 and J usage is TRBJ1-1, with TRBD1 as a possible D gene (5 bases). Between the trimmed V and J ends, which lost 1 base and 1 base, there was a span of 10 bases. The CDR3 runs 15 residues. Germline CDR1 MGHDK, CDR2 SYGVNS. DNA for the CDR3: TGTGCCAGCAGTGAATTTGGGGGGACGAACACTGAAGCTTTCTTT. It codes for CASSEFGGTNTEAFF.

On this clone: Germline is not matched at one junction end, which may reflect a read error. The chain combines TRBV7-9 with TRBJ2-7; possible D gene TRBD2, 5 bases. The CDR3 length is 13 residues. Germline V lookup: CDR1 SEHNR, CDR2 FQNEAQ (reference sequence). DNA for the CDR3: TGTGCCAGCAGCTTAGACGCCCTCGGGGAGCGGTACTTC. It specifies CASSLDALGERYF.

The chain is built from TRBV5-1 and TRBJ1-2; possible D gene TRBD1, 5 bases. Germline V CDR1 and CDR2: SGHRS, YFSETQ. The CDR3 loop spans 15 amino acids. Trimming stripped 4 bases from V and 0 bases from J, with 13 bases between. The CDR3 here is CASSLGGGANYGYTF. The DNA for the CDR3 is TGCGCCAGCAGCCTGGGGGGGGGAGCTAACTATGGCTACACCTTC.

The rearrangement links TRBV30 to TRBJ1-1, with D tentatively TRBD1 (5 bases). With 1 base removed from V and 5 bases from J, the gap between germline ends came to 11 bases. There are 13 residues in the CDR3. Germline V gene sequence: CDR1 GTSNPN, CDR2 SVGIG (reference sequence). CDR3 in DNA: TGTGCCTGGAGTGGGGGGGTGGGGACTGAAGCTTTCTTT. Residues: CAWSGGVGTEAFF.

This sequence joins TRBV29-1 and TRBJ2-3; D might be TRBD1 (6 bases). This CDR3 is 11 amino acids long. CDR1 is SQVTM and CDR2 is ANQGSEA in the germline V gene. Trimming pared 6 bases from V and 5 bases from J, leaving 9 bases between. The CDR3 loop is CSVDSLDTQYF. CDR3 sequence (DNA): TGCAGCGTGGACAGCCTAGATACGCAGTATTTT.